Presented here are 14 T cell receptor beta chains from one specimen sequenced in a study of blood T cells in healthy people across ages. Primed by a sample-barcoded 5' primer and a J-beta primer mix, a second PCR proceeded for about 7 to 12 cycles. A single record per CDR3 protein comes from TCRdb applying MiXCR to the 5' RACE reads. The sample gives 850,000 or so distinct CDR3 sequences, less than 35% of which show up once; 15% to 20% is in the top ten. The sequenced sample consisted of blood. These receptors all come from an elderly woman in good health.

In regard to this clonotype: A much larger clone lies one base from this, so it may be a read error. In DNA form, the CDR3 reads TGTGCCAGCAGGAAGACCGTCACTAATAAAAAACTGTTTTTT. This codes for CASRKTVTNKKLFF. V gene TRBV7-2 combines with J gene TRBJ1-4; no clear D. The CDR3 length is 14 residues. Looked up from germline, CDR1 is SGHTA and CDR2 is FQGNSA.

This clonotype was seen many times. The rearrangement joins TRBV3-1 to TRBJ2-5; 7 bases line up with TRBD1. This CDR3 comprises 15 residues. Trimming at V came to 3 bases and at J to 1 base, leaving 5 bases not matched to a gene. From germline, CDR1 is LGHDT and CDR2 YNNKEL (reference sequence). CDR3 in amino acids: CASSQSGQFQETQYF. The DNA of the CDR3 is TGTGCCAGCAGCCAGTCGGGACAGTTCCAAGAGACCCAGTACTTC.

The chain carries TRBV20-1 and TRBJ2-1; perhaps TRBD1 as D (6 bases). Trimming took 3 bases from V and 3 from J, leaving 15 bases between them. The CDR3 loop spans 15 amino acids. Germline CDR1 DFQATT, CDR2 SNEGSKA (reference sequence). The CDR3 is CSASEVGAIYNEQFF. The CDR3, as DNA: TGCAGTGCTAGTGAGGTGGGGGCAATCTACAATGAGCAGTTCTTC.

This clonotype showed up just a few times. This sequence joins TRBV7-2 and TRBJ1-2; 8 positions agree with TRBD1. The CDR3 has 13 residues. Germline V CDR1 and CDR2: SGHTA, FQGNSA. V shed 4 bases, J shed 8 bases, and the junction held 6 bases outside the gene matches. CDR3 region: CASSSTGGNGYTF. The CDR3 DNA follows: TGTGCCAGCAGCTCTACAGGGGGTAACGGCTACACCTTC.

To note about this clonotype: One end of the junction fails to match germline, which may point to a read error. This chain's CDR3 is CSAGDSSGGRDEQFF. Written as DNA, the CDR3 is TGCAGTGCTGGAGACTCTAGCGGGGGTAGGGATGAGCAGTTCTTC. This chain connects TRBV20-1 to TRBJ2-1; 10 nucleotides align to TRBD2. Germline V gives CDR1 DFQATT, CDR2 SNEGSKA (reference sequence). The CDR3 consists of 15 residues.

As concerns this clonotype: A much larger clonotype is one base distant, so this may be a read error. V is TRBV28 and J is TRBJ1-2, with D tentatively TRBD1 (5 bases). The CDR3 is made up of 14 amino acids. V was clipped by 8 bases and J by 6 bases, with 19 bases between them. The germline V gene encodes CDR1 MDHEN and CDR2 SYDVKM. The CDR3 DNA is TGTGCCAGCCTAGGAGGAGGGGAACCCCATGGCTACACCTTC. Translated: CASLGGGEPHGYTF.

A word on this clonotype: Being one base from a much bigger clone, this may be a read error. This chain joins TRBV6-2 or TRBV6-3 and TRBJ1-5, with 8 bases matching TRBD1. V lost 2 bases and J lost 6; bases outside the gene matches: 12. Looked up from germline, CDR1 is MNHEY and CDR2 is SVGEGT. The CDR3 runs 17 residues. The CDR3 region has the DNA TGTGCCAGCAGTTACCCAGACAGGGGAAGAGGAATTCAGCCCCAGCATTTT. It is translated as CASSYPDRGRGIQPQHF.

This clonotype was seen ten or more times. The chain couples TRBV5-1 to TRBJ2-6; D unclear. CDR1 is SGHRS and CDR2 is YFSETQ in the germline V gene. CDR3 length equals 14 residues. V shed 4 bases and J shed 2 bases, with 7 bases lying between them. Here the CDR3 reads CASSTDPGANVLTF. The CDR3 coding sequence is TGCGCCAGCAGCACGGACCCTGGGGCCAACGTCCTGACTTTC.

This clonotype showed up many times. One base away lies a much larger clone, so this may be a sequencing read error. The chain is built from TRBV29-1 and TRBJ2-7, with D tentatively TRBD1 (5 bases). Germline V lookup: CDR1 SQVTM, CDR2 ANQGSEA. V was clipped by 7 bases and J by 5 bases, with 15 bases between them. CDR3 length equals 12 residues. This chain's CDR3 is CSGQGNINEQYF. CDR3 nucleotides: TGCAGCGGGCAGGGCAATATAAACGAGCAGTACTTC.

This clonotype showed up many times. This sequence joins TRBV6-1 and TRBJ2-3; D gene unclear. Germline V gives CDR1 MNHNS, CDR2 SASEGT. Trimming removed 4 bases at V and 5 bases at J, with 7 bases between. This CDR3 contains 12 residues. CDR3 sequence: CASSVFEDTQYF. The CDR3 nucleotides are TGTGCCAGCAGTGTCTTCGAAGATACGCAGTATTTT.

This clonotype was detected ten times or more. The rearrangement joins TRBV5-5 to TRBJ1-6, with TRBD1 matching 10 bases. Germline values: CDR1 SGHKS, CDR2 YYEKEE (reference sequence). This CDR3 has 16 residues. With V trimmed by 1 base and J by 10 bases, 8 bases remained unmatched. CDR3 DNA: TGTGCCAGCAGCTTGTACGGACAGGGGGTCAACTCACCCCTCCACTTT. It is translated as CASSLYGQGVNSPLHF.

Worth noting for this clonotype: This may come from a read error, since a much larger clone is one base off. The gene calls are TRBV3-1 and TRBJ2-4, with TRBD1 matching 8 bases. Germline V gene lookup returns CDR1 LGHDT and CDR2 YNNKEL (reference sequence). This CDR3 is built from 15 residues. The V and J ends lost 4 bases and 13 bases, in that order; junction bases with no gene match: 15. The CDR3 sequence: CASSPRTGYLNAQYF. As DNA, the CDR3 is TGTGCCAGCAGCCCACGGACAGGGTACCTGAACGCGCAGTACTTC.

About this clonotype: This clone may be a read error of a much larger clone one base away. The V and J genes are TRBV28 and TRBJ2-1, with unresolved D. The CDR3 has 14 residues. Per germline, CDR1 MDHEN and CDR2 SYDVKM. The CDR3 DNA reads as TGTACCAGCAGTTCCCCGACGAGATACAATGAGCAGTTCTTC. Translated: CTSSSPTRYNEQFF.

The sample holds many counts of this clonotype. J is TRBJ2-5 and V is TRBV20-1; D possibly corresponds to TRBD1 (7 bases). This CDR3 has 15 residues. V was pared by 1 base and J by 4 bases, with 16 bases between. CDR1 DFQATT and CDR2 SNEGSKA come from the germline V gene (reference sequence). The CDR3 spells CSARVEGAVPETQYF. CDR3 bases: TGCAGTGCTAGAGTGGAGGGGGCTGTTCCAGAGACCCAGTACTTC.